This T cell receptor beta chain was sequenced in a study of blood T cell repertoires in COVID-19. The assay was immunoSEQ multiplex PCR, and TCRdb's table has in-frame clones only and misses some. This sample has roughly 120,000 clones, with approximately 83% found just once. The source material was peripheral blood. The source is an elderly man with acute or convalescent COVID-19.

CDR3 in DNA: TGTGCCAGCAGCTTACGCCCCGGGGACTCAAGGCGTAATGAGCAGTTCTTC. It yields the protein CASSLRPGDSRRNEQFF. The chain uses TRBV7-3 and TRBJ2-1; perhaps TRBD2 as D (6 bases). Between the trimmed V and J ends, which lost 2 bases and 7 bases, there was a span of 21 bases. The CDR3 extends over 17 amino acids. CDR1 is SGHTA, CDR2 FQGTGA, per germline.